These 31 T cell receptor beta chains came from one sample sequenced in a study of T cells after posttransplantation cyclophosphamide. Measured with immunoSEQ multiplex PCR; TCRdb has only the in-frame clones, and not every one. This sample carries 20,000 to 30,000 clones, none of them present only once. Sequences were obtained from PBMCs. The receptors here all came from a woman between 45 and 65 years old in good health, CMV-negative, and a related stem cell transplant donor.

V and J are TRBV6-1 and TRBJ1-5, with D unclear. The V and J ends lost 6 bases and 1 base respectively, with 10 bases between them. Germline V gene data show CDR1 as MNHNS and CDR2 as SASEGT. The CDR3 extends over 14 amino acids. The CDR3 DNA reads as TGTGCCAGCAGGCTGGGCGGGAGCAATCAGCCCCAGCATTTT. This translates into CASRLGGSNQPQHF.

This clone was seen ten or more times. This chain joins TRBV19 and TRBJ2-3; D is perhaps TRBD1 (5 bases). The CDR3 has 15 amino acids. Per germline, CDR1 LNHDA and CDR2 SQIVND (reference sequence). Trimming took 5 bases from V and 2 from J, leaving 14 bases between them. CDR3 bases: TGTGCCAGTAGTTCCCCCAGGGCCCTCACAGATACGCAGTATTTT. Translated, it gives CASSSPRALTDTQYF.

This clone was detected a few times. The rearrangement joins TRBV6-5 to TRBJ1-4; the D gene is possibly TRBD1 (6 bases). The CDR3 has 14 residues. Germline CDR1 and CDR2: MNHEY and SVGAGI. The V gene lost 7 bases and the J gene lost 7 bases, with 16 bases spanning the gap. CDR3 amino acids: CASTYRESGEKLFF. The CDR3 DNA reads as TGTGCCAGCACATACAGGGAGTCGGGTGAAAAACTGTTTTTT.

This clone was counted ten times or more. The chain is built from TRBV5-4 and TRBJ2-3, with 10 bases aligning to TRBD2. The CDR3 length is 16 residues. Germline V gene sequence: CDR1 SGHNT, CDR2 YYREEE (reference sequence). V lost 1 base and J lost 4; bases outside the gene matches: 6. This CDR3 is CASSLSVAGGSDTQYF. CDR3 sequence (DNA): TGTGCCAGCAGCTTGTCGGTAGCGGGAGGTTCAGATACGCAGTATTTT.

This clone was picked up many times. This chain links TRBV6-4 with TRBJ2-3, with D unclear. Trimming removed 6 bases from V and 2 bases from J, with 12 bases in between. The CDR3 is made up of 14 amino acids. CDR1 is MRHNA, CDR2 SNTAGT, per germline. The CDR3 here is CASRPDFTTDTQYF. The CDR3, as DNA: TGTGCCAGCAGGCCTGACTTTACCACAGATACGCAGTATTTT.

The V gene is TRBV7-2, the J gene TRBJ1-2; D is perhaps TRBD1 (6 bases). CDR1 is SGHTA, CDR2 FQGNSA, per germline. V lost 1 base, J lost 2 bases, and 14 bases lay in between. CDR3 size: 16 residues. CDR3 amino acids: CASSLDLGQGNYGYTF. In nucleotides, the CDR3 is TGTGCCAGCAGCTTAGATCTGGGCCAGGGGAACTATGGCTACACCTTC.

This clone was seen ten or more times. This chain links TRBV5-1 with TRBJ2-3, with D perhaps matching TRBD2 (5 bases). V lost 0 bases to trimming and J lost 4 bases, with 12 bases between them. The CDR3 runs 15 residues. Germline V CDR1 and CDR2: SGHRS, YFSETQ. The CDR3 protein is CASSLAGSGSDTQYF. The CDR3 DNA sequence: TGCGCCAGCAGCTTGGCCGGTTCGGGGTCAGATACGCAGTATTTT.

This clone was found many times. The V gene is TRBV4-1, the J gene TRBJ2-7; 11 bases fit TRBD1. Germline V gene data show CDR1 as MGHRA and CDR2 as YSYEKL. Trimming took 2 bases from V and 6 from J; bases not matched to a gene: 3. The CDR3 is 14 residues long. CDR3 protein: CASSQPGQGGEQYF. DNA of the CDR3: TGCGCCAGCAGCCAACCGGGACAGGGGGGCGAGCAGTACTTC.

This clone was observed at least ten times. V gene TRBV19 combines with J gene TRBJ1-1, with 11 bases fitting TRBD1. CDR3 length equals 14 residues. V was clipped by 5 bases and J by 5 bases; unmatched bases: 4. The germline gives CDR1 LNHDA, CDR2 SQIVND (reference sequence). The chain's CDR3 is CASSSGTGGTEAFF. CDR3 nucleotide sequence: TGTGCCAGTAGTTCCGGGACAGGGGGAACTGAAGCTTTCTTT.

This clone was picked up many times. The chain is built from TRBV9 and TRBJ2-3, with TRBD1 matching over 10 bases. Trimming cost V 0 bases and J 2 bases; bases outside gene matches: 3. The CDR3 extends over 16 amino acids. Germline lookup yields CDR1 SGDLS and CDR2 YYNGEE. The CDR3: CASSVVGQGPTDTQYF. CDR3 sequence (DNA): TGTGCCAGCAGCGTAGTGGGACAGGGGCCCACAGATACGCAGTATTTT.

The table lists this clone with many counts. The V gene is TRBV9, the J gene TRBJ2-1, with D perhaps matching TRBD2 (5 bases). The V and J ends lost 4 bases and 0 bases respectively, with 11 bases between them. The germline V gene encodes CDR1 SGDLS and CDR2 YYNGEE. There are 15 residues in the CDR3. The CDR3 coding sequence is TGTGCCAGCAGCCCCCGGGGTAGCTCCTACAATGAGCAGTTCTTC. Translated, it gives CASSPRGSSYNEQFF.

The sample holds many counts of this clone. The chain carries TRBV10-2 and TRBJ2-3; unclear D gene. Trimming removed 8 bases at V and 2 bases at J, with 5 bases between. The CDR3 runs 11 residues. In germline, CDR1 is WSHSY, CDR2 SAAADI. CDR3 in amino acids: CASGPTDTQYF. CDR3 in DNA: TGCGCCAGCGGCCCCACAGATACGCAGTATTTT.

This clone occurred many times. The chain combines TRBV6-5 with TRBJ1-2; D remains unclear. The CDR3 length is 14 residues. Germline assignment: CDR1 MNHEY and CDR2 SVGAGI. Between the trimmed V and J ends, which lost 2 bases and 7 bases, there was a span of 14 bases. The CDR3 spells CASSYGDSGSGYTF. Written as DNA, the CDR3 is TGTGCCAGCAGTTACGGTGACTCGGGGAGTGGCTACACCTTC.

This clone is labeled medium-sized. Other DNA sequences in this sample translate to the same CDR3. J is TRBJ1-5 and V is TRBV6-5; no definite D call. Trimming pared 6 bases from V and 0 bases from J, leaving 6 bases between. CDR1 and CDR2 from the germline V gene are MNHEY and SVGAGI. CDR3 length: 13 amino acids. CDR3 loop: CASRQYSNQPQHF. CDR3 in DNA: TGTGCCAGCAGACAGTATAGCAATCAGCCCCAGCATTTT.

Ten or more counts support this clone. The chain is built from TRBV5-4 and TRBJ2-5; D possibly corresponds to TRBD1 (6 bases). V lost 1 base to trimming and J lost 4 bases, with 14 bases between them. This CDR3 is 15 amino acids long. The germline V gene has CDR1 SGHNT and CDR2 YYREEE (reference sequence). Here the CDR3 reads CASSLLQGLSETQYF. DNA for the CDR3: TGTGCCAGCAGCTTGCTCCAGGGGTTATCAGAGACCCAGTACTTC.

This clone showed up many times. The chain couples TRBV7-3 to TRBJ1-3; 8 bases are a match to TRBD1. This CDR3 region has 16 residues. CDR1 is SGHTA, CDR2 FQGTGA, per germline. J was trimmed by 0 bases and V by 3 bases; bases with no gene match: 4. The CDR3 reads CASSLDRANSGNTIYF. The CDR3 DNA sequence: TGTGCCAGCAGCTTGGACAGGGCGAACTCTGGAAACACCATATATTTT.

This clone was observed many times. The V gene is TRBV7-6, the J gene TRBJ1-5; 7 nucleotides align to TRBD1. There are 17 residues in the CDR3. V lost 5 bases, J lost 1 base, and 11 bases stayed unmatched. CDR1 SGHVS and CDR2 FNYEAQ come from the germline V gene. CDR3 in DNA: TGTGCCAGCAGCCCCGATACAGGGGCTCTAAGCAATCAGCCCCAGCATTTT. This gives the protein CASSPDTGALSNQPQHF.

The sample holds many counts of this clone. V gene TRBV6-6 combines with J gene TRBJ2-1, with 9 bases aligning to TRBD2. With 6 bases clipped from V and 5 bases from J, the junction kept 8 bases outside the gene matches. The CDR3 is made up of 15 amino acids. CDR1 is MNHNY and CDR2 is SVGAGI in the germline V gene (reference sequence). The CDR3 bases are TGTGCCAGCAGCCCCCGGCCTAGCGGGAACAATGAGCAGTTCTTC. The encoded protein is CASSPRPSGNNEQFF.

This clone came up many times. The genes are TRBV4-2 and TRBJ2-7, with D tentatively TRBD2 (6 bases). The CDR3 contains 15 residues. V lost 1 base and J 4 bases, leaving 14 bases between the germline ends. Germline lookup yields CDR1 LGHNA and CDR2 YNFKEQ. CDR3 in DNA: TGTGCCAGCAGCCAAGTCCGGGACTTGAGTTACGAGCAGTACTTC. It translates to CASSQVRDLSYEQYF.

About this clone: Other DNA sequences of this sample code for an identical CDR3. V gene TRBV5-1 combines with J gene TRBJ2-1; D perhaps matches TRBD2 (6 bases). Trimming cost V 5 bases and J 9 bases, with 12 bases left between them. Germline-derived CDR1 and CDR2 are SGHRS and YFSETQ. The length of the CDR3 is 12 residues. CDR3 nucleotides: TGCGCCAGCAGGCGCGGGGAAGGTGAGCAGTTCTTC. Its protein product is CASRRGEGEQFF.

This clone came up many times. This chain joins TRBV7-7 and TRBJ2-7; 9 nucleotides match TRBD1. CDR3 length equals 15 residues. V lost 5 bases and J lost 0; bases outside the gene matches: 5. The germline CDR1 and CDR2 sequences are SSHAT and FNYEAQ (reference sequence). The CDR3 bases are TGTGCCAGCAGCCACGGGACAGGGTTCTCCTACGAGCAGTACTTC. Protein: CASSHGTGFSYEQYF.

This clone has a count of ten or more. CDR3 in DNA: TGTGCCAGCAGCCTGACAGGCTCTTTTGGTGGGGAGCCCCAGCATTTT. Protein: CASSLTGSFGGEPQHF. The chain is built from TRBV7-8 and TRBJ1-5; TRBD1 is a possible D gene (6 bases). The CDR3 is 16 amino acids. With 5 bases removed from V and 8 bases from J, the gap between germline ends came to 22 bases. Germline V gene sequence: CDR1 SGHVS, CDR2 FQNEAQ.

In this sample, this clone turned up many times. The V gene is TRBV7-3, the J gene TRBJ2-5, with 10 bases fitting TRBD2. Trimming cost V 3 bases and J 2 bases; bases outside gene matches: 12. Germline lookup yields CDR1 SGHTA and CDR2 FQGTGA. The CDR3 spans 18 residues. This chain's CDR3 is CASSLSGGAGGGQETQYF. CDR3 bases: TGTGCCAGCAGCTTGAGCGGGGGGGCCGGCGGAGGGCAAGAGACCCAGTACTTC.

Ten or more counts support this clone. The rearrangement uses TRBV21-1 and TRBJ1-5; the table's D call, TRBD1, has no DNA check behind it. TRBV21-1 is reported as a pseudogene. The CDR3 sequence is 16 residues long. The DNA for the CDR3 is TGTGCCAGCAGCACCATACAGGGGGCGCGCGGTCAGCCCCAGCATTTT. Translating gives CASSTIQGARGQPQHF.

At least ten counts were recorded for this clone. One end of the junction fails to match germline, which may point to a read error. The gene calls are TRBV5-4 and TRBJ2-3, with D tentatively TRBD2 (5 bases). This CDR3 region has 14 residues. Germline V CDR1 and CDR2: SGHNT, YYREEE (reference sequence). CDR3 loop: CASSLAGDRKVLNF. CDR3 bases: TGTGCCAGCAGCTTGGCCGGGGATAGGAAGGTTTTGAATTTT.

Only a few counts were recorded for this clone. The J gene is TRBJ2-5, the V gene TRBV28, with 9 bases lining up with TRBD1. The DNA end is more similar to TRBJ2-7, so the J call may be wrong. Germline CDR1 is MDHEN and CDR2 is SYDVKM. This CDR3 has 14 residues. The CDR3 protein is CAVEDRGLNYEQYF. As DNA, the CDR3 is TGTGCCGTTGAGGACAGGGGTCTTAACTACGAGCAGTACTTC.

Ten or more counts support this clone. The gene calls are TRBV5-5 and TRBJ1-3, with D tentatively TRBD1 (6 bases). Germline CDR1 reads SGHKS; CDR2 reads YYEKEE (reference sequence). This CDR3 spans 15 amino acids. Trimming stripped 5 bases from V and 0 bases from J, with 12 bases between. CDR3 sequence reads: CASRRDTGSGNTIYF. The DNA of the CDR3 is TGTGCCAGCAGAAGGGACACCGGCTCTGGAAACACCATATATTTT.

This clone was seen at least ten times. The rearrangement uses TRBV2 and TRBJ1-2; D unclear. The V end was cut by 7 bases, the J end by 6 bases, with 12 bases between. Looked up from germline, CDR1 is SNHLY and CDR2 is FYNNEI. This CDR3 has 12 residues. CDR3 protein: CASTRGRHGYTF. The CDR3 DNA reads TGTGCCAGCACTCGGGGAAGACATGGCTACACCTTC.

This clone was observed many times. The chain joins TRBV4-2 to TRBJ2-4, with 11 bases fitting TRBD2. This CDR3 is 16 amino acids long. The ends lost 4 bases at V and 8 bases at J; junction bases unmatched: 10. Germline V CDR1 and CDR2: LGHNA, YNFKEQ. CDR3 protein: CASSPTRLAGSDIQYF. The CDR3 nucleotides read TGTGCCAGCAGCCCCACCCGACTAGCGGGGTCGGACATTCAGTACTTC.

This clone was seen ten or more times. J is TRBJ2-2 and V is TRBV9; 9 nucleotides match TRBD2. J was trimmed by 6 bases and V by 1 base; bases with no gene match: 4. CDR3 length equals 15 residues. Looked up from germline, CDR1 is SGDLS and CDR2 is YYNGEE. The CDR3 nucleotides read TGTGCCAGCAGCGTAAGGACTAGCGACGCCGGGGAGCTGTTTTTT. Protein product: CASSVRTSDAGELFF.

This clone has at least ten counts. The CDR3: CAWSSGDEQYF. CDR3 nucleotides: TGTGCCTGGAGTTCAGGGGACGAGCAGTACTTC. This chain connects TRBV30 to TRBJ2-7; D may be TRBD1 (6 bases). The germline CDR1 and CDR2 sequences are GTSNPN and SVGIG (reference sequence). Between the trimmed V and J ends, which lost 2 bases and 5 bases, there was a span of 7 bases. There are 11 residues in the CDR3.